This entry lists 5 T cell receptor beta chains sequenced from one sample in a study of blood T cell repertoires in COVID-19. The table came from immunoSEQ multiplex PCR; TCRdb's copy has only in-frame clones and leaves some out. The data contain around 270,000 clones, about 89% of them singletons. Sequencing was performed on peripheral blood. These receptors came from a woman between 50 and 59 years old with acute or convalescent COVID-19.

The V call is TRBV19, the J call TRBJ1-4, with D unresolved. The CDR3 is 16 residues long. The germline V gene has CDR1 LNHDA and CDR2 SQIVND (reference sequence). V was cut by 5 bases and J by 3 bases, with 16 bases left in between. The CDR3 coding sequence is TGTGCCAGTAGTCAACACCAAAGCGGGGCTAATGAAAAACTGTTTTTT. Residues: CASSQHQSGANEKLFF.

The chain is built from TRBV3-1 (or the pseudogene TRBV3-2) and TRBJ2-5, with D tentatively TRBD1 (6 bases). The V gene lost 5 bases and the J gene lost 2 bases, with 15 bases spanning the gap. CDR1 and CDR2 (germline): LGHDT, YNNKEL (reference sequence). This CDR3 region has 15 residues. The CDR3: CASSVRQDPQETQYF. In DNA form, the CDR3 reads TGTGCCAGCAGCGTCCGACAGGATCCTCAAGAGACCCAGTACTTC.

The table lists this clone with a count of one. V usage is TRBV24-1 and J usage is TRBJ2-3, with a possible D match to TRBD2 (7 bases). Germline loops: CDR1 KGHDR, CDR2 SFDVKD. The CDR3 is 17 residues long. V lost 1 base and J lost 7, with 20 bases in between. The CDR3 spells CATSDLGGRGDTYTQYF. CDR3 nucleotide sequence: TGTGCCACCAGTGATTTAGGAGGGAGGGGGGACACCTATACGCAGTATTTT.

The rearrangement links TRBV11-3 to TRBJ2-1, with D perhaps matching TRBD1 (7 bases). CDR3 size: 16 residues. The V gene's germline CDR1 is SGHNT and CDR2 YENEEA. The V end lost 5 bases, the J end lost 1 base, and 15 bases lay between the germline ends. Here the CDR3 reads CASSAGTDFSYNEQFF. The CDR3 bases are TGTGCCAGCAGCGCGGGGACAGATTTTTCCTACAATGAGCAGTTCTTC.

The gene calls are TRBV7-8 and TRBJ2-7, with a tentative D call TRBD1 (6 bases). The germline V gene encodes CDR1 SGHVS and CDR2 FQNEAQ. The CDR3 spans 15 residues. Trimming removed 4 bases at V and 0 bases at J, with 13 bases between. The CDR3 nucleotides are TGTGCCAGCAGCTCCCCTGACAGGTCCTCCTACGAGCAGTACTTC. This encodes CASSSPDRSSYEQYF.